A single sample gave rise to the 13 T cell receptor beta chains below, sequenced in a study of blood T cells in healthy people across ages. It was with a sample-barcoded 5' primer and a J-beta primer mix that a second PCR of roughly 7 to 12 cycles was run. TCRdb reprocessed the 5' RACE reads via MiXCR and lists one record per CDR3 protein. The table records roughly 800,000 distinct CDR3 sequences, roughly 60% of them present only once. Sequenced input: blood. Source of these receptors: a man between 25 and 39 years old in good health.

Turning to this clonotype: The germline gene is not matched at one end of the junction; a read error may be the cause. The chain is built from TRBV20-1 and TRBJ2-5; D may be TRBD1 or TRBD2 (5 bases each). This CDR3 comprises 12 residues. Germline values: CDR1 DFQATT, CDR2 SNEGSKA (reference sequence). The CDR3 region has the DNA TGCAGTTCTAGGGACCCTGGGAAGACCCAGTACTTC. Translated, it gives CSSRDPGKTQYF.

The chain joins TRBV5-8 to TRBJ2-7; D is unresolved. CDR3 length: 14 amino acids. CDR1 is SGHTS and CDR2 is YDEGEE in the germline V gene. V lost 7 bases to trimming and J lost 0 bases, with 14 bases between them. The CDR3: CASHSGRASYEQYF. The CDR3 DNA is TGTGCCAGCCACTCAGGACGGGCCTCCTACGAGCAGTACTTC.

There are a few counts of this clonotype. The chain couples TRBV20-1 to TRBJ2-1; D gene unclear. CDR1 is DFQATT, CDR2 SNEGSKA, per germline (reference sequence). Trimming removed 3 bases from V and 8 bases from J, with 11 bases in between. The CDR3 runs to 12 residues. CDR3 in amino acids: CSASPTLDEQFF. The CDR3 DNA sequence: TGCAGTGCTAGCCCGACTCTGGATGAGCAGTTCTTC.

This clonotype was seen many times. The chain uses TRBV10-3 and TRBJ1-5, with a weak D call TRBD1 (5 bases). CDR3 length: 12 residues. The germline gives CDR1 ENHRY, CDR2 SYGVKD. V was cut by 10 bases and J by 4 bases, with 11 bases left in between. The CDR3 DNA reads as TGTGCCACCGGCAGGGCTAATCAGCCCCAGCATTTT. Amino acids: CATGRANQPQHF.

This clonotype showed up just a few times. V and J are TRBV20-1 and TRBJ2-6, with D possibly called TRBD1 or TRBD2 (5 bases each). The CDR3 consists of 15 residues. Trimming left V 0 bases short and J 4 bases short, with 10 bases between. CDR1 and CDR2 (germline): DFQATT, SNEGSKA (reference sequence). The CDR3 nucleotides are TGCAGTGCTAGAGAACCAGGGACCGGGGCCAACGTCCTGACTTTC. Residues: CSAREPGTGANVLTF.

This clonotype was seen a single time. The rearrangement uses TRBV7-9 and TRBJ1-5; no reliable D call. This CDR3 region has 13 residues. The V and J ends lost 6 bases and 4 bases respectively, with 10 bases between them. CDR1 is SEHNR, CDR2 FQNEAQ, per germline (reference sequence). This CDR3 is CASSENGNQPQHF. For the CDR3, the DNA is TGTGCCAGCAGTGAGAACGGGAATCAGCCCCAGCATTTT. Supplemented by reference TRBV7-9 and TRBJ1-5, the full variable domain reads DTGVSQNPRHKITKRGQNVTFRCDPISEHNRLYWYRQTLGQGPEFLTYFQNEAQLEKSRLLSDRFSAERPKGSFSTLEIQRTEQGDSAMYLCASSENGNQPQHFGDGTRLSIL.

This chain connects TRBV25-1 to TRBJ2-3; TRBD2 matches at 9 bases. This CDR3 region has 15 residues. The germline CDR1 and CDR2 sequences are MGHDK and SYGVNS. Losses at the gene ends were 3 bases for V and 0 bases for J; bases not matched to a gene: 1. CDR3 amino acids: CASSDLAGSTDTQYF. For the CDR3, the DNA is TGTGCCAGCAGTGACCTAGCGGGGAGCACAGATACGCAGTATTTT.

The sample holds a few counts of this clonotype. V and J are TRBV27 and TRBJ1-2; 10 nucleotides line up with TRBD1. Germline loops: CDR1 MNHEY, CDR2 SMNVEV (reference sequence). This CDR3 region has 15 residues. J gave up 3 bases and V 0 bases, and 1 base lay outside the gene matches. DNA for the CDR3: TGTGCCAGCAGTTTATCAGGGACAGGGGACTATGGCTACACCTTC. This codes for CASSLSGTGDYGYTF.

This clonotype showed up just once. The chain couples TRBV29-1 to TRBJ2-5; TRBD2 matches 8 bases. The J call could be wrong; TRBJ2-7 is a better fit for the DNA end. This CDR3 has 15 residues. Germline V lookup: CDR1 SQVTM, CDR2 ANQGSEA. The CDR3 coding sequence is TGCAGCGTTGAAGTCGTTAGCGGGGTATCCTACGAGCAGTACTTC. Translation gives CSVEVVSGVSYEQYF.

Worth noting for this clonotype: This is likely a read error, given that the CDR3 carries no conserved phenylalanine or tryptophan at its end. The limits of the CDR3 on the DNA are not certain, so only TCRdb's listed CDR3 is given. The rearrangement links TRBV3-1 to TRBJ2-1; the table's D call, TRBD1, was not checked against the DNA. Germline CDR1 and CDR2: LGHDT and YNNKEL (reference sequence). The CDR3 region is 16 residues in length, termini included. The CDR3 loop is CASSQDRGMGGYTFGS.

This clonotype was counted a single time. J is TRBJ2-5 and V is TRBV7-2, with 8 bases fitting TRBD2. Trimming removed 4 bases from V and 1 base from J; junction bases left unmatched: 5. CDR3 length equals 15 residues. Germline values: CDR1 SGHTA, CDR2 FQGNSA. The CDR3 coding sequence is TGTGCCAGCAGCTCCCTAGCGGGTCCCCAAGAGACCCAGTACTTC. As protein: CASSSLAGPQETQYF. Full variable domain (rest looked up from reference TRBV7-2 and TRBJ2-5): GAGVSQSPSNKVTEKGKDVELRCDPISGHTALYWYRQSLGQGLEFLIYFQGNSAPDKSGLPSDRFSAERTGGSVSTLTIQRTQQEDSAVYLCASSSLAGPQETQYFGPGTRLLVL.

The chain uses TRBV7-9 and TRBJ2-1; maybe TRBD2 (6 bases). This CDR3 is built from 19 residues. The V gene lost 4 bases and the J gene lost 5 bases, with 27 bases spanning the gap. The V gene's germline CDR1 is SEHNR and CDR2 FQNEAQ (reference sequence). The CDR3 DNA reads as TGTGCCAGCAGCTACTCCCCATTGAGGGACGGGAGCTTGAACAATGAGCAGTTCTTC. Encoded protein: CASSYSPLRDGSLNNEQFF.

CDR3 loop: CSARAVGYNEQFF. DNA of the CDR3: TGCAGTGCTAGAGCCGTCGGATACAATGAGCAGTTCTTC. The rearrangement uses TRBV20-1 and TRBJ2-1; D remains unclear. CDR3 length: 13 residues. The germline V gene has CDR1 DFQATT and CDR2 SNEGSKA (reference sequence). Between the trimmed V and J ends, which lost 1 base and 4 bases, there was a span of 8 bases.